This is a list of T cell receptor beta chains from one sample in a study of cytomegalovirus exposure and HLA in healthy donors. Some clones are missing from TCRdb's copy, which holds only in-frame ones; the method was immunoSEQ multiplex PCR. Here the sample spans tens of thousands of clones, under 85% being singletons. Sequenced sample: PBMCs. Source of these receptors: a male donor in good health and CMV-seronegative. CDR3s include the opening cysteine and the closing phenylalanine or tryptophan. D genes are given only for firm matches. Clone size appears in some rows only: once, few, many, or a class for an expanded clone.

j_call,d_call,v_call,clone_size,cdr3_nt,cdr3_aa
TRBJ2-7,TRBD2,TRBV5-1,.,TGCGCCAGCAATTGGGGAGGCGGGGGGGCGCAAGAGCAGTACTTC,CASNWGGGGAQEQYF
TRBJ2-5,TRBD2,TRBV7-7,few,TGTGCTAGCAGCCTTAGCGGGGGGCCGTACCAAGAGACCCAGTACTTC,CASSLSGGPYQETQYF
TRBJ1-4,TRBD1,TRBV28,.,TGTGCCAGCAGGACAGGGGGCGGCACTAATGAAAAACTGTTTTTT,CASRTGGGTNEKLFF
TRBJ2-2,.,TRBV11-3,.,TGTGCCAGCAGCTCGAGACAGGAGAACACCGGGGAGCTGTTTTTT,CASSSRQENTGELFF
TRBJ2-1,TRBD2,TRBV29-1,.,TGCAGCGTCATCAGACTAGCGGGATACAATGAGCAGTTCTTC,CSVIRLAGYNEQFF
TRBJ2-7,.,TRBV11-2,.,TGTGCCAGCAGCTTAGATTGGACAACCTACGAGCAGTACTTC,CASSLDWTTYEQYF
TRBJ1-6,.,TRBV30,once,TGTGCCTGGAGTGGACTGGCCGTTTTACCCCTCCACTTT,CAWSGLAVLPLHF
TRBJ2-7,TRBD2,TRBV10-3,.,TGTGCCACTTCGACTAGCGGGTTCTACGAGCAGTACTTC,CATSTSGFYEQYF
TRBJ2-2,TRBD2,TRBV18,.,TGTGCCAGCTCAATAATAGCGGGGGCGCCCACCGGGGAGCTGTTTTTT,CASSIIAGAPTGELFF
TRBJ2-1,.,TRBV5-6,few,TGTGCCAGCAGCTTAGCTAACAATGAGCAGTTCTTC,CASSLANNEQFF
TRBJ1-5,.,TRBV4-2,.,TGTGCCAGCAGCCCGCCTGCGGGGAGCGGCAATCAGCCCCAGCATTTT,CASSPPAGSGNQPQHF
TRBJ2-5,TRBD2,TRBV7-6,.,TGTGCCAGCCATTCCCCCGCACGGGGAGGGCGGTACCAAGAGACCCAGTACTTC,CASHSPARGGRYQETQYF
TRBJ2-2,TRBD1,TRBV28,once,TGTGCCAGCAGTTACGGGACAGGGGTTAGCACCGGGGAGCTGTTTTTT,CASSYGTGVSTGELFF
TRBJ1-1,TRBD1,TRBV27,.,TGTGCCAGCAGTACAGGGGGAACCATGAACACTGAAGCTTTCTTT,CASSTGGTMNTEAFF
TRBJ1-4,TRBD1,TRBV5-1,.,TGCGCCAGCAGCTGGGGGACAGGGGGTGAAAAACTGTTTTTT,CASSWGTGGEKLFF
TRBJ2-1,TRBD2,TRBV7-8,.,TGTGCCAGCAGCCCCCCACAGCGGGGGGTAGGTACGGAGCAGTTCTTC,CASSPPQRGVGTEQFF
TRBJ1-5,.,TRBV19,few,TGTGCCAGTAGTCCGACAATAAATCAGCCCCAGCATTTT,CASSPTINQPQHF
TRBJ2-3,.,TRBV30,.,TGTGCCTGGAGCGCGGGGCATCGCACAGATACGCAGTATTTT,CAWSAGHRTDTQYF
TRBJ2-1,TRBD2,TRBV11-2,.,TGTGCCAGCAGCCGAACCGGGACTAGCGGATACAATGAGCAGTTCTTC,CASSRTGTSGYNEQFF
TRBJ1-1,.,TRBV9,.,TGTGCCAGCTCTCTGGGCTCTGGGGTGGGGGGGACTGAAGCTTTCTTT,CASSLGSGVGGTEAFF
TRBJ2-1,TRBD2,TRBV9,.,TGTGCCAGCAGCGAGAGGGCCGTCGGGACTAGCGGTGTCTACAATGAGCAGTTCTTC,CASSERAVGTSGVYNEQFF
TRBJ2-3,.,TRBV2,.,TGTGCCAGCAGTTCCCACACAGATACGCAGTATTTT,CASSSHTDTQYF
TRBJ2-7,TRBD1,TRBV28,.,TGTGCCAGCAGTACGGGACAGGCACACTACGAGCAGTACTTC,CASSTGQAHYEQYF
TRBJ2-2,TRBD2,TRBV2,.,TGTGCCAGCAGAGAGGACCGGGCGGGGGGCGGGGAGCTGTTTTTT,CASREDRAGGGELFF
TRBJ1-2,.,TRBV18,.,TGTGCCAGCTCACCGAGGCAGATCGATGGCTACACCTTC,CASSPRQIDGYTF
TRBJ2-2,.,TRBV7-3,few,TGTGCCAGCAGCCGCGGACAACCGAACACCGGGGAGCTGTTTTTT,CASSRGQPNTGELFF
TRBJ2-3,TRBD1,TRBV5-5,.,TGTGCCAGCAGCTGGCAGGGGGCTACAGATACGCAGTATTTT,CASSWQGATDTQYF
TRBJ2-4,.,TRBV4-1,once,TGCGCCAGCAGCCGAACCTATCTAGCCAAAAACATTCAGTACTTC,CASSRTYLAKNIQYF
TRBJ2-5,TRBD1,TRBV7-2,.,TGTGCCAGCAGCTTCTCGACAGGGCAAGAGACCCAGTACTTC,CASSFSTGQETQYF
TRBJ2-1,.,TRBV18,.,TGTGCCAGCTCACCATTTCACGGACAGCAACATAATGAGCAGTTCTTC,CASSPFHGQQHNEQFF
TRBJ2-2,TRBD1,TRBV2,.,TGTGCCAGCAGGAGGGACAGGGATACCGGGGAGCTGTTTTTT,CASRRDRDTGELFF
TRBJ2-6,.,TRBV7-3,.,TGTGCCAGCAGCTTAACCCCGACTAGCTCTGGGGCCAACGTCCTGACTTTC,CASSLTPTSSGANVLTF
TRBJ1-1,.,TRBV18,.,TGTGCCAGCTCACCTTACATGAACACTGAAGCTTTCTTT,CASSPYMNTEAFF
TRBJ1-1,.,TRBV4-3,few,TGCGCCAGCAGCCAAGATTGGGGGGGGAGCTACGACACTGAAGCTTTCTTT,CASSQDWGGSYDTEAFF
TRBJ2-5,TRBD2,TRBV4-1,.,TGCGCCAGCAGCCAAATCGGACTAGCGGAAGAGACCCAGTACTTC,CASSQIGLAEETQYF
TRBJ2-3,TRBD2,TRBV30,.,TGTGCCTGGAATGGGGGCGGGGGGGCAGATACGCAGTATTTT,CAWNGGGGADTQYF
TRBJ1-1,TRBD1,TRBV10-3,few,TGTGCCATCACTCCGACAGGGGGCACGAACACTGAAGCTTTCTTT,CAITPTGGTNTEAFF
TRBJ2-2,TRBD2,TRBV7-3,.,TGTGCCAGCAGCTCAGGACTAGCGGCGGCCGGGGAGCTGTTTTTT,CASSSGLAAAGELFF
TRBJ2-5,.,TRBV6-6,.,TGTGCCAGCAGTTTCAACAGGGTGGGTGAAGAGACCCAGTACTTC,CASSFNRVGEETQYF
TRBJ2-7,.,TRBV10-3,few,TGTGCCATCAGTGAGTCGCGGAACTCCTACGAGCAGTACTTC,CAISESRNSYEQYF
TRBJ2-7,.,TRBV4-1,.,TGCGCCAGCAGCCTGGGGGCTGCGAGCTCCTACGAGCAGTACTTC,CASSLGAASSYEQYF
TRBJ2-3,TRBD1,TRBV6-5,.,TGTGCCAGCAGTTTAACAGGGGGCACGGAAGATACGCAGTATTTT,CASSLTGGTEDTQYF
TRBJ1-1,TRBD1,TRBV29-1,.,TGCAGCATACCGGGACAGGGGGCTTTTGGGGTGGAAGCTTTCTTT,CSIPGQGAFGVEAFF
TRBJ2-3,TRBD1,TRBV11-3,.,TGTGCCAGCAGCTTGGGACAGGCGGCAGATACGCAGTATTTT,CASSLGQAADTQYF
TRBJ1-4,TRBD1,TRBV6-6,.,TGTGCCACCGGAGGGACAGCAAATGAAAAACTGTTTTTT,CATGGTANEKLFF
TRBJ1-1,.,TRBV6-1,.,TGTGCCAGCTTTCGAGGGGGGAACACTGAAGCTTTCTTT,CASFRGGNTEAFF
TRBJ2-7,.,TRBV2,few,TGTGCCACCCCAAGGGAGGACTCCCTCTACGAGCAGTACTTC,CATPREDSLYEQYF
TRBJ1-1,.,TRBV27,.,TGTGCCAGCACCAACTTGGGACACCTGAACACTGAAGCTTTCTTT,CASTNLGHLNTEAFF
TRBJ1-1,.,TRBV19,.,TGTGCCAGTAGTTGGTTGCAGGGTGAAGCTTTCTTT,CASSWLQGEAFF
TRBJ1-2,.,TRBV7-2,.,TGTGCCAGCAGCTTAGGGGCGGGAGGGAATGGTGGCTACACCTTC,CASSLGAGGNGGYTF
TRBJ2-7,TRBD2,TRBV9,.,TGTGCCAGCAGGGCCGACCCGGGAGGGCCTCGCGAGCAGTACTTC,CASRADPGGPREQYF